Given below is one T cell receptor beta chain in context. The sample comes from a study of blood T cells in healthy people across ages. Study background: Roughly one uniquely barcoded beta molecule per two T cells was captured.

Each donor supplied approximately 10 milliliters of peripheral blood. Through a sample-barcoded 5' primer and a J-beta primer mix, a second PCR was run for about 6 to 11 cycles. Each single sample gave us at least 3 million CDR3-containing paired-end reads. TCRdb re-called the 5' RACE reads through MiXCR, storing one row per CDR3 protein. The table records approximately 1.5 million distinct CDR3 sequences, 40% to 45% of them present only once. CDR3 length: 16 amino acids. The V gene's germline CDR1 is LGHNA and CDR2 YSLEER. With V trimmed by 5 bases and J by 1 base, 7 bases remained unmatched. The specimen sequenced was blood. The receptor was isolated from a woman aged 18-29 years in good health. The chain joins TRBV4-3 to TRBJ2-3; 9 bases are shared with TRBD2. The DNA of the CDR3 is TGCGCCAGCAGCTCAGGACTAGCGAGAGGCACAGATACGCAGTATTTT. Protein sequence: CASSSGLARGTDTQYF.